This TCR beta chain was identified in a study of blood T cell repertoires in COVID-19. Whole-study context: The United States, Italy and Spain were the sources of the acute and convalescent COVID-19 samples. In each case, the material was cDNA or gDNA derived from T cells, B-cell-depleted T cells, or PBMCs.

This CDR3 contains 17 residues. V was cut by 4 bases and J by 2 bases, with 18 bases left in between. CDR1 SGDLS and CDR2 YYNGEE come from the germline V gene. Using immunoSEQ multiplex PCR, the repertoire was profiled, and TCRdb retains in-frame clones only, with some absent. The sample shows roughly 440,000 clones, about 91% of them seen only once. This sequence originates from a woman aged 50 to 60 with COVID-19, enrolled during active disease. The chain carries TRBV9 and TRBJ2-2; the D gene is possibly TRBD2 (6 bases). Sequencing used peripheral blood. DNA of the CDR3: TGTGCCAGCAGCCCGCGCACCGGGACTTTAAACACCGGGGAGCTGTTTTTT. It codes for CASSPRTGTLNTGELFF.